This T cell receptor beta chain was obtained from a study of regulatory T cells in long-lasting Graves disease. Relying on iRepertoire HTBI primers and Arm-PCR of CDR3 regions, the team built TCR beta libraries. TCRdb re-called the multiplex PCR reads with MiXCR, one entry per CDR3 protein. This table has about 220,000 distinct CDR3 sequences, 15% to 20% appearing once. The time point denotes: newly diagnosed GD, antithyroid drugs for less than 3 months. From PBMCs, RNA was extracted and then used to make the TCR library. The guidelines of the American Thyroid Association were the basis for diagnosing Graves' disease. This clonotype was observed at least ten times. With 6 bases removed from V and 1 base from J, the gap between germline ends came to 11 bases. The CDR3 extends over 14 amino acids. Germline loops: CDR1 SNHLY, CDR2 FYNNEI.

This sequence joins TRBV2 and TRBJ2-3, with D possibly matching TRBD2 (5 bases). The sequence was collected from a female donor with Graves disease. Sequenced here: peripheral blood mononuclear cells (PBMCs), sampled at new diagnosis, from a patient treated with antithyroid drugs. This CDR3 is CASSRGGRTDTQYF. The CDR3 bases are TGTGCCAGCAGCCGCGGCGGGCGCACAGATACGCAGTATTTT. Full variable domain (missing parts from reference TRBV2 and TRBJ2-3): EPEVTQTPSHQVTQMGQEVILRCVPISNHLYFYWYRQILGQKVEFLVSFYNNEISEKSEIFDDQFSVERPDGSNFTLKIRSTKLEDSAMYFCASSRGGRTDTQYFGPGTRLTVL.